Listed here is a single T cell receptor beta chain. The data belong to a study of patients and donors after allogeneic stem cell transplantation. TCRdb processed the RT-PCR reads anew with MiXCR; each CDR3 protein has one entry. The sample yields roughly 940,000 distinct CDR3 sequences, roughly 18% seen once. Germline assignment: CDR1 MNHEY and CDR2 SVGAGI. CDR3 length: 16 residues. Trimming took 1 base from V and 3 from J, leaving 13 bases between them. Sequencing used blood, either unsorted or a sorted T cell fraction (not recorded which). The chain joins TRBV6-5 to TRBJ2-1, with a weak D call TRBD2 (6 bases). This TCR came from a human donor who was either an allogeneic HSCT recipient or a stem cell or donor lymphocyte infusion donor (not recorded which). It is not recorded whose cells these are; they may come from a transplant donor. For the CDR3, the DNA is TGTGCCAGCAGTTACTTTGCGGGGAACAACTACAATGAGCAGTTCTTC. This gives the protein CASSYFAGNNYNEQFF.